The 6 T cell receptor beta chains reported below all come from one sample, sequenced in a study of early T cells in non-severe SARS-CoV-2 infection. One entry per CDR3 protein, called by TCRdb with MiXCR from the 5' RACE reads. The table records more than 80,000 distinct CDR3 sequences, roughly an eighth of them present only once. Sequencing was carried out using whole blood. Receptor source: an adult who was a healthcare worker with PCR-confirmed SARS-CoV-2 infection or an uninfected control (not recorded which).

This clonotype appeared a few times. V gene TRBV20-1 combines with J gene TRBJ1-3, with 7 bases lining up with TRBD1. The CDR3 covers 15 residues. Germline-derived CDR1 and CDR2 are DFQATT and SNEGSKA (reference sequence). Unmatched junction bases numbered 9, after V lost 4 bases and J lost 3 bases. The CDR3 region is CSAIEAGTDGNTIYF. The CDR3 coding sequence is TGCAGTGCTATTGAAGCCGGGACAGATGGAAACACCATATATTTT.

This clonotype was picked up a small number of times. The V gene is TRBV7-6, the J gene TRBJ2-7; no definite D call. The CDR3 covers 13 residues. The germline V gene has CDR1 SGHVS and CDR2 FNYEAQ. Trimming cost V 5 bases and J 5 bases, with 13 bases left between them. This CDR3 reads CASSPAAGDEQYF. In DNA, the CDR3 is TGTGCCAGCAGCCCCGCGGCTGGCGACGAGCAGTACTTC.

The chain combines TRBV12-3 or TRBV12-4 with TRBJ2-4; 10 bases are shared with TRBD1. The CDR3 totals 16 residues. The V and J ends lost 6 bases and 7 bases, in that order; junction bases with no gene match: 12. CDR3 sequence (DNA): TGTGCCAGCAGCAACCTCCCGGGACAGGGGCGGAACATTCAGTACTTC. It encodes CASSNLPGQGRNIQYF.

This clonotype was found a few times. The V and J genes are TRBV20-1 and TRBJ2-3; the D gene is possibly TRBD1 (5 bases). CDR3 length equals 14 residues. V lost 6 bases, J lost 0 bases, and 13 bases lay in between. Germline values: CDR1 DFQATT, CDR2 SNEGSKA (reference sequence). The CDR3 is CSAHETVSTDTQYF. The CDR3 nucleotides read TGCAGTGCCCATGAGACAGTCAGCACAGATACGCAGTATTTT.

This chain uses TRBV4-1 with TRBJ1-2, with 8 bases aligning to TRBD1. V gave up 0 bases and J gave up 6 bases; unmatched junction bases: 12. CDR3 length equals 17 residues. Germline V gene data show CDR1 as MGHRA and CDR2 as YSYEKL. In DNA form, the CDR3 reads TGCGCCAGCAGCCAAGATGGGGTGGGCAGGGGGCGAAATGGCTACACCTTC. Translating it yields CASSQDGVGRGRNGYTF.

The chain carries TRBV20-1 and TRBJ1-1, with D tentatively TRBD1 (6 bases). This CDR3 is 15 amino acids long. CDR1 DFQATT and CDR2 SNEGSKA come from the germline V gene (reference sequence). Trimming left V 3 bases short and J 3 bases short, with 17 bases between. For the CDR3, the DNA is TGCAGTGCTAGCAGGGCAGGGGCTTTAGACACTGAAGCTTTCTTT. Encoded protein: CSASRAGALDTEAFF.